A single sample gave rise to the 11 T cell receptor beta chains below, sequenced in a study of beta chain features in type 1 diabetes. Every bit of the isolated RNA underwent reverse transcription, so sequencing read expressed TCRB transcripts. TCRdb keeps only in-frame clones here, not all; method: immunoSEQ multiplex PCR. This sample has 150,000 to 200,000 clones, with about 13% found just once. Sequenced sample: central memory CD4+ T cells from blood. These receptors all come from a woman between 18 and 29 years old in good health.

The genes are TRBV4-2 and TRBJ1-4; TRBD1 matches at 8 bases. The V and J ends lost 0 bases and 7 bases, in that order; junction bases with no gene match: 7. Germline CDR1 LGHNA, CDR2 YNFKEQ. The CDR3 is 16 amino acids. CDR3 in amino acids: CASSQEATGEGEKLFF. The CDR3 region has the DNA TGTGCCAGCAGCCAAGAAGCGACAGGGGAGGGTGAAAAACTGTTTTTT.

This clone was recorded a few times. The chain recombines TRBV18 with TRBJ1-4; D is ambiguous. The CDR3 length is 13 residues. Trimming cost V 9 bases and J 0 bases, with 8 bases left between them. CDR1 KGHSH and CDR2 LQKENI come from the germline V gene. The CDR3 loop is CASRSATNEKLFF. CDR3 nucleotide sequence: TGTGCCAGTCGGAGCGCAACTAATGAAAAACTGTTTTTT.

About this clone: The same CDR3 also results from other DNA sequences found in this sample. The rearrangement joins TRBV6-6 to TRBJ1-5; 9 bases match TRBD1. Per germline, CDR1 MNHNY and CDR2 SVGAGI (reference sequence). The length of the CDR3 is 14 residues. J gave up 7 bases and V 6 bases, and 7 bases lay outside the gene matches. The chain's CDR3 is CASSTQGAGQPQHF. CDR3 nucleotides: TGTGCCAGCAGCACACAGGGGGCAGGGCAGCCCCAGCATTTT.

For this clone: The sample has other DNA sequences that encode this CDR3 too. The chain joins TRBV29-1 to TRBJ1-1, with 7 positions matching TRBD1. CDR1 and CDR2 (germline): SQVTM, ANQGSEA. The CDR3 runs to 10 residues. The V gene end was trimmed by 7 bases and the J gene end by 7 bases; junction bases not matched to a gene: 3. In DNA, the CDR3 is TGCAGCGGCGGGGACAGTGAAGCTTTCTTT. It encodes CSGGDSEAFF.

Notes on this clone: Germline and junction disagree at one end, which may indicate a read error. The rearrangement uses TRBV2 and TRBJ2-7, with 15 bases matching TRBD2. The CDR3 sequence is 16 residues long. The germline CDR1 and CDR2 sequences are SNHLY and FYNNEI. In DNA, the CDR3 is TGTGCCAGCAGCGAAGGGACTAGCGGGAGGTACTACGAGCAGTACTTC. Protein sequence: CASSEGTSGRYYEQYF.

V gene TRBV29-1 combines with J gene TRBJ2-5; D unresolved. This CDR3 region has 13 residues. Germline V gene sequence: CDR1 SQVTM, CDR2 ANQGSEA. V dropped 2 bases and J dropped 3 bases, with 10 bases sitting between them. In DNA, the CDR3 is TGCAGCGTTGAAAGAGGCGCAGAAGAGACCCAGTACTTC. Residues: CSVERGAEETQYF.

This chain connects TRBV6-5 to TRBJ2-3; TRBD1 matches at 7 bases. The CDR3 contains 15 residues. Germline V gene lookup returns CDR1 MNHEY and CDR2 SVGAGI. J was trimmed by 3 bases and V by 6 bases; bases with no gene match: 9. The DNA for the CDR3 is TGTGCCAGCAGGCAAAGGGGGCGAGGGACAGATACGCAGTATTTT. Translated, it gives CASRQRGRGTDTQYF.

This chain uses TRBV19 with TRBJ1-1, with D perhaps matching TRBD1 (6 bases). CDR3 length: 14 residues. With 3 bases removed from V and 1 base from J, the gap between germline ends came to 9 bases. Germline CDR1 reads LNHDA; CDR2 reads SQIVND (reference sequence). The chain's CDR3 is CASSIQTGNTEAFF. Written as DNA, the CDR3 is TGTGCCAGTAGTATTCAGACAGGGAACACTGAAGCTTTCTTT.

This clone turned up a few times. The chain links TRBV28 to TRBJ2-6, with TRBD1 identical over 9 bases. Germline V gene lookup returns CDR1 MDHEN and CDR2 SYDVKM. This CDR3 has 17 amino acids. The trim removed 6 bases at V and 3 bases at J, leaving 9 bases unmatched. DNA for the CDR3: TGTGCCAGCAGGCCCGGGACAGGGACTCTTGGGGCCAACGTCCTGACTTTC. It specifies CASRPGTGTLGANVLTF.

The CDR3 bases are TGTGCCAGCAGCAACAATACCCGACAGATAGGCTACACCTTC. Protein sequence: CASSNNTRQIGYTF. J is TRBJ1-2 and V is TRBV5-4; a possible D gene is TRBD1 (5 bases). The CDR3 contains 14 residues. In germline, CDR1 is SGHNT, CDR2 YYREEE (reference sequence). V lost 4 bases and J lost 8, with 18 bases in between.

This clone was counted only a few times. The chain carries TRBV6-5 and TRBJ2-5; a weak D match, TRBD1 (6 bases). Germline CDR1 MNHEY, CDR2 SVGAGI. Trimming left V 8 bases short and J 5 bases short, with 18 bases between. This CDR3 spans 14 amino acids. CDR3 in DNA: TGTGCCAGCCAGGGGTCCTCCCTCCAGGAGACCCAGTACTTC. Its translation is CASQGSSLQETQYF.